This TCR beta chain was identified in a study of blood T cell repertoires in COVID-19 (dated by TCRdb to the early 2020s). In the study overall: Samples covering the acute and convalescent phases of COVID-19 were provided by collaborators in the United States, Italy and Spain. The repertoires were made available in a free public database intended to serve as a resource for research on the immune response to SARS-CoV-2. Samples came from the ongoing ImmuneRACE study (first 160 participants) plus 1,254 subjects from 6 global collaborators. Where available, HLA class I and class II types were obtained from metadata supplied by the sample provider rather than from assay-based typing. Subjects who had been exposed to COVID-19, were actively infected with it, or had recovered from it provided the deeply sampled blood TCRbeta repertoires that made up the dataset. The sample metadata nearly always contained a de-identified subject ID, COVID-19 status, age in years and sex. The material from the prospective study consisted of cDNA or gDNA derived from T cells, B-cell-depleted T cells, or PBMCs.

TCRbeta CDR3 regions were amplified from genomic DNA using the immunoSEQ Assay, a bias-controlled multiplex PCR. For the original study's pipeline: The number of nucleated cells in each sample was estimated by amplification of reference gene primers within the assay. To quantify the absolute abundance of each unique TCRbeta CDR3 rearrangement, sequence reads were collapsed and filtered. Productive Simpson clonality was computed per sample as the square root of Simpson's diversity index over productive rearrangements. TCRdb mirrors the immuneACCESS table, restricted to in-frame sequences. Some clones are absent from its copies; in checked studies, under half trace to an unresolved V gene, and the reason for the others is unknown. V, J and clone size are those of that table, while D and trimming were read from the DNA. The sample table records 80,000 or so clones; roughly 78% of these occur just once. The ten largest clones add up to roughly a tenth of the sample.

Each collaborating institution followed its own protocols to collect whole blood in K2EDTA tubes. For TCRbeta analysis, collaborator samples were shipped as frozen whole blood, as isolated PBMCs, or as DNA extracted from either sample type. Of note for this clone: Its antigen remains unidentified. The record has no base qualities; no much larger clone is one base away.

Trimmed from V: 5 bases; trimmed from J: 0 bases; junction bases lacking a gene match: 9. CDR3 length: 18 amino acids, cysteine to phenylalanine. Of all the DNA, just the CDR3 is kept, 54 bases in frame from base 1. Looking up the germline V gene yields CDR1 SGHVS and CDR2 FQNEAQ. General study outcomes and caveats: How much clinical and demographic metadata was included differed by source and by participant, and the metadata was provided uncurated.

The sequence was collected from a man aged 55-75 years with acute or convalescent COVID-19. The chain is made from TRBV7-8 and TRBJ1-6; TRBD1 matches 8 bases in the middle. Specimen: peripheral blood. The nucleotide sequence reads as follows: TGTGCCAGCAGCCGAGCGGGGGACAGGAGCTCCTATAATTCACCCCTCCACTTT. Its protein product is CASSRAGDRSSYNSPLHF.